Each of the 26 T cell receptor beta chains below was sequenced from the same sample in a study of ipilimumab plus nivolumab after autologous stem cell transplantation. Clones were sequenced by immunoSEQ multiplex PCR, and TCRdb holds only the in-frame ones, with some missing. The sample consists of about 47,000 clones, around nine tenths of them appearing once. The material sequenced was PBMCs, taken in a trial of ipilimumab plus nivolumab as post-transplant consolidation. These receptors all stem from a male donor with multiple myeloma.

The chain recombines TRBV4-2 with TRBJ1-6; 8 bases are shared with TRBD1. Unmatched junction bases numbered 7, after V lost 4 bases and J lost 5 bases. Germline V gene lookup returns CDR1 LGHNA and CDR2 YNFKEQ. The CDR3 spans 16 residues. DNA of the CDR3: TGTGCCAGCAGCCTGGGACAGGCGCTGGATAATTCACCCCTCCACTTT. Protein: CASSLGQALDNSPLHF.

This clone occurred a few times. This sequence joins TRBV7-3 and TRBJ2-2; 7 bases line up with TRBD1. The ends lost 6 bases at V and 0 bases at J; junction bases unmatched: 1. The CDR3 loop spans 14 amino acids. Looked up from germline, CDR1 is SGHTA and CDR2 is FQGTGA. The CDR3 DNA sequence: TGTGCCAGCAGGGGGACAGCGAACACCGGGGAGCTGTTTTTT. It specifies CASRGTANTGELFF.

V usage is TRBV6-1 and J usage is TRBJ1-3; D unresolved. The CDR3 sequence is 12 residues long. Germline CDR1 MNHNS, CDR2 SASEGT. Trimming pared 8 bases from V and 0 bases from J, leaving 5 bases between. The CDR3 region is CASEDSGNTIYF. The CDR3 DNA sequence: TGTGCCAGCGAGGACTCTGGAAACACCATATATTTT.

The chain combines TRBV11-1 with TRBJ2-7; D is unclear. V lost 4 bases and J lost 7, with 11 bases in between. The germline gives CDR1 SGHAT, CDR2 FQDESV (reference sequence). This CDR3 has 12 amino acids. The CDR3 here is CASSSGYQEQYF. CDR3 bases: TGTGCCAGCAGCTCCGGGTATCAGGAGCAGTACTTC.

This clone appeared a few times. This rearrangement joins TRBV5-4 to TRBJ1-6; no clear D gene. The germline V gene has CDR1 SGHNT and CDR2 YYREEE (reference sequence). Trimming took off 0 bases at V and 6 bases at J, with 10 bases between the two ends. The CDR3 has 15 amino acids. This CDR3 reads CASSLGQAANSPLHF. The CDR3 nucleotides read TGTGCCAGCAGCTTGGGCCAGGCGGCTAATTCACCCCTCCACTTT.

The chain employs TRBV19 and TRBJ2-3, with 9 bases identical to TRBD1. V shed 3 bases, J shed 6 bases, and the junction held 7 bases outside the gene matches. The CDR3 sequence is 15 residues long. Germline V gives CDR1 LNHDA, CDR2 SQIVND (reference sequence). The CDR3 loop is CASSIEGGQGDTQYF. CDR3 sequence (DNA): TGTGCCAGTAGTATTGAGGGCGGACAGGGGGATACGCAGTATTTT.

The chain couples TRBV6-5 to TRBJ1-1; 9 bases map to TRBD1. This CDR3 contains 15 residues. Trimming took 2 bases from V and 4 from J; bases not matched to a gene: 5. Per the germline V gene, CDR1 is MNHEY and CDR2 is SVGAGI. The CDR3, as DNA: TGTGCCAGCAGTTACCAACAGGGGGCAGGCACTGAAGCTTTCTTT. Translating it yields CASSYQQGAGTEAFF.

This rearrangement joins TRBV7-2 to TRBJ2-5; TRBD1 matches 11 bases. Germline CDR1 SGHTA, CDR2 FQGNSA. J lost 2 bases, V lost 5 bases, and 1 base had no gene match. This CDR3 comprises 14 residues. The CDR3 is CASSRDRGQETQYF. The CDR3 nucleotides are TGTGCCAGCAGCCGGGACAGGGGGCAAGAGACCCAGTACTTC.

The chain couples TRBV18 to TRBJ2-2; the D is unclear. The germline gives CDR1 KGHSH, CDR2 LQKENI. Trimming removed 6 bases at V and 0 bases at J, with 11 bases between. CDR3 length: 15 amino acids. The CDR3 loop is CASSYDGPNTGELFF. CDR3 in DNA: TGTGCCAGCTCTTACGACGGACCGAACACCGGGGAGCTGTTTTTT.

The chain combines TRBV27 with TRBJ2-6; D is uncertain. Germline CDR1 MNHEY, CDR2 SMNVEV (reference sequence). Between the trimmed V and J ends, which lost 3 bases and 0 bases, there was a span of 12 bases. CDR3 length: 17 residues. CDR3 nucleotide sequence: TGTGCCAGCAGTTTGTACCTTACCCCCTCTGGGGCCAACGTCCTGACTTTC. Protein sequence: CASSLYLTPSGANVLTF.

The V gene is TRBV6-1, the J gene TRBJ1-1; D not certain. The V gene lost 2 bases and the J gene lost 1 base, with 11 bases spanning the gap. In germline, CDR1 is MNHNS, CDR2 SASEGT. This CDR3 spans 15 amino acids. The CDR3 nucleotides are TGTGCCAGCAGTGAAAATCCAGTGTGGAACACTGAAGCTTTCTTT. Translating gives CASSENPVWNTEAFF.

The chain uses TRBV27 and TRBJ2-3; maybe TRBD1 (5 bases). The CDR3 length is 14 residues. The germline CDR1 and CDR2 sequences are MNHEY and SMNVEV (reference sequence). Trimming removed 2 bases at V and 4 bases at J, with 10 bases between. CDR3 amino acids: CASSLRGSPDTQYF. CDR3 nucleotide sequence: TGTGCCAGCAGTTTAAGGGGCAGCCCAGATACGCAGTATTTT.

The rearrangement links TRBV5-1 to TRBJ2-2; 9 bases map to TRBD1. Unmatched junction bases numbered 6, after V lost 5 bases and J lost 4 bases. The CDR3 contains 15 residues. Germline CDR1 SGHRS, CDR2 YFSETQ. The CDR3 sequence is CASRPQGAGTGELFF. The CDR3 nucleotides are TGCGCCAGCAGACCACAGGGGGCGGGCACCGGGGAGCTGTTTTTT.

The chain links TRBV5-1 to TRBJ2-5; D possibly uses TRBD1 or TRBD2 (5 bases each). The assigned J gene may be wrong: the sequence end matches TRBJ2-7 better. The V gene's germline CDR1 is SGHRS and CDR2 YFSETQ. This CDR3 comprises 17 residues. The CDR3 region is CASSLASEGLWSYEQYF. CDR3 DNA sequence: TGCGCCAGCAGCTTGGCCTCCGAGGGGCTTTGGTCCTACGAGCAGTACTTC.

The CDR3 region is CASSLGPGDGNTIYF. For the CDR3, the DNA is TGTGCCAGCAGCTTAGGGCCGGGGGATGGAAACACCATATATTTT. The chain employs TRBV7-2 and TRBJ1-3, with D possibly matching TRBD1 (5 bases). Germline V lookup: CDR1 SGHTA, CDR2 FQGNSA. V was cut by 1 base and J by 3 bases, with 10 bases left in between. The CDR3 sequence is 15 residues long.

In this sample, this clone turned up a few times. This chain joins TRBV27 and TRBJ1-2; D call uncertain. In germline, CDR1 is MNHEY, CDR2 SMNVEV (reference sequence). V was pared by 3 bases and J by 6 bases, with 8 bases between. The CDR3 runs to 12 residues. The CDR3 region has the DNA TGTGCCAGCAGTTTTTCCGGGAATGGCTACACCTTC. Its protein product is CASSFSGNGYTF.

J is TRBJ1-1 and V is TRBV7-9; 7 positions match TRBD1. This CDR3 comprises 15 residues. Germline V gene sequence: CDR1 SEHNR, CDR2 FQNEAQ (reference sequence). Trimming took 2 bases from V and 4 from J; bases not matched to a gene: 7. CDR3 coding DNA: TGTGCCAGCAGCTTACAAGGGGGCGCGGGCACTGAAGCTTTCTTT. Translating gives CASSLQGGAGTEAFF.

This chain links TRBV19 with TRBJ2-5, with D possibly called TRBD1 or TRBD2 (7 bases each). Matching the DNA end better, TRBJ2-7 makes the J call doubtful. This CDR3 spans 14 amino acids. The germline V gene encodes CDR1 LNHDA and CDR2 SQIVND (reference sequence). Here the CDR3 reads CASSSGGGLNEQYF. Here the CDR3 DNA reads TGTGCCAGTAGTTCAGGGGGGGGTTTGAACGAGCAGTACTTC.

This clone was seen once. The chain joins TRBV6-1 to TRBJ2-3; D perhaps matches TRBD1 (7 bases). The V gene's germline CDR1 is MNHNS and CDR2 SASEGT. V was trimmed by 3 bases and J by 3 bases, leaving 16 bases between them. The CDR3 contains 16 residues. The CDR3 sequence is CASSDPRETGTDTQYF. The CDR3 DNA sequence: TGTGCCAGCAGTGATCCACGGGAGACAGGGACAGATACGCAGTATTTT.

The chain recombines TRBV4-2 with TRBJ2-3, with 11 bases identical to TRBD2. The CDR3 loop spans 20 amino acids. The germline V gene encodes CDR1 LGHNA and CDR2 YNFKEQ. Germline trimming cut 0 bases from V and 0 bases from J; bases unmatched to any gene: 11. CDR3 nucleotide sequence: TGTGCCAGCAGCCAAGATCTGCTAGCGGGGGGATCCAGTAGCACAGATACGCAGTATTTT. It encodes CASSQDLLAGGSSSTDTQYF.

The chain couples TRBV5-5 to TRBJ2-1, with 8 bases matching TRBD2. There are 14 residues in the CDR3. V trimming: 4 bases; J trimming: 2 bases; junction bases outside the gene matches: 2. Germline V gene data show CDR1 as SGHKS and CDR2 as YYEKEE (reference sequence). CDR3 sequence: CASSLTSAYNEQFF. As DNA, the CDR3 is TGTGCCAGCAGCCTGACTAGCGCCTACAATGAGCAGTTCTTC.

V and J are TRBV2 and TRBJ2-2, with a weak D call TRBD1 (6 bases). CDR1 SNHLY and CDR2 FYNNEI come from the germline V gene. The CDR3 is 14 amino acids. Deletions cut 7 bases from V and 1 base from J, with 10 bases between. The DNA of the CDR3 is TGTGCCAGCATGGGACAACAGAACACCGGGGAGCTGTTTTTT. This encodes CASMGQQNTGELFF.

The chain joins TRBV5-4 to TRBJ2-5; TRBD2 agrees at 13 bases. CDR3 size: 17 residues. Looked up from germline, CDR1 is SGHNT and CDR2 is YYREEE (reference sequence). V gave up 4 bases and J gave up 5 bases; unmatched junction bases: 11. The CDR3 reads CASSPEGLAGSRETQYF. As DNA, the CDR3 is TGTGCCAGCAGCCCCGAGGGACTAGCGGGGTCCCGGGAGACCCAGTACTTC.

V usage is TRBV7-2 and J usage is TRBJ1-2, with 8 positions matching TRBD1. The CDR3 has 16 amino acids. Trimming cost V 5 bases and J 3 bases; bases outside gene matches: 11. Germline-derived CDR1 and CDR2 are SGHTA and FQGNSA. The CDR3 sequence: CASSVSGTGAHYGYTF. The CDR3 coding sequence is TGTGCCAGCAGCGTGTCCGGGACAGGCGCCCACTATGGCTACACCTTC.

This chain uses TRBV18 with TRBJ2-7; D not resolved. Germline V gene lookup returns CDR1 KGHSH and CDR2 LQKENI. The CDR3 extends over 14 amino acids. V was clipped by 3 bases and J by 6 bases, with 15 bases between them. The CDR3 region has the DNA TGTGCCAGCTCACCCACCCCTACCGGGCTCGAGCAGTACTTC. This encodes CASSPTPTGLEQYF.

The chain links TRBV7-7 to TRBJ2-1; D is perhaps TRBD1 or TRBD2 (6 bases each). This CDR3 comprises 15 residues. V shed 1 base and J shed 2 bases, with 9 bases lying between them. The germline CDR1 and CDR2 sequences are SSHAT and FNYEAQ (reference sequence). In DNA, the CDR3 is TGTGCCAGCAGCTTAGTGGGGGGCGCCTACAATGAGCAGTTCTTC. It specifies CASSLVGGAYNEQFF.